The rows below give T cell receptor beta chains drawn from one sample of a study of T cell changes during pregnancy in multiple sclerosis. Libraries were prepared by immunoSEQ multiplex PCR; TCRdb keeps only in-frame clonotypes and omits some of them. The sample lists over 35,000 clones, just over 90% seen once, with 0.4% to 0.6% in the top ten. The sample in question was CD4+ T cells from peripheral blood mononuclear cells, obtained in the first trimester of pregnancy. The source is a female donor in good health, enrolled as a control in a pregnancy study. Both conserved end residues are part of each CDR3. Fields, in order: clone size, J gene, V gene, D gene, CDR3 DNA, CDR3 protein. D genes are given only for firm matches. Not every row has a clone size; where given, it reads once, few, many or a size class.

clone size: -; J gene: TRBJ1-2; V gene: TRBV19; D gene: -; CDR3 DNA: TGTGCCAGTAGTCGGACCCCACAGGGTAACTATGGCTACACCTTC; CDR3 protein: CASSRTPQGNYGYTF
clone size: -; J gene: TRBJ2-1; V gene: TRBV4-3; D gene: TRBD2; CDR3 DNA: TGCGCCAGCAGCGGAACTAGCGGGGGAGTTGAGCAGTTCTTC; CDR3 protein: CASSGTSGGVEQFF
clone size: few; J gene: TRBJ1-1; V gene: TRBV27; D gene: TRBD1; CDR3 DNA: TGTGCCAGCAGTTTTGGGACAGGGGTAGCTGAAGCTTTCTTT; CDR3 protein: CASSFGTGVAEAFF
clone size: -; J gene: TRBJ1-4; V gene: TRBV5-8; D gene: -; CDR3 DNA: TGTGCCAGCAGCCCCCAGATAGGGGCCCGGAGTGAAAAACTGTTTTTT; CDR3 protein: CASSPQIGARSEKLFF
clone size: -; J gene: TRBJ2-2; V gene: TRBV5-1; D gene: TRBD2; CDR3 DNA: TGCGCCAGCAGCTTCCTAGCGGGGGCGAACACCGGGGAGCTGTTTTTT; CDR3 protein: CASSFLAGANTGELFF
clone size: -; J gene: TRBJ2-5; V gene: TRBV7-2; D gene: -; CDR3 DNA: TGTGCCAGCAGCTTAGGCGGGCGGATGGAGACCCAGTACTTC; CDR3 protein: CASSLGGRMETQYF
clone size: -; J gene: TRBJ1-1; V gene: TRBV7-9; D gene: -; CDR3 DNA: TGTGCCAGCAGCCCGTTAGCCACTGAAGCTTTCTTT; CDR3 protein: CASSPLATEAFF
clone size: -; J gene: TRBJ2-7; V gene: TRBV2; D gene: TRBD1; CDR3 DNA: TGTGCCAGCAGGACGACAGGGGCCCGGAGGACCTACGAGCAGTACTTC; CDR3 protein: CASRTTGARRTYEQYF
clone size: -; J gene: TRBJ1-1; V gene: TRBV7-9; D gene: TRBD1; CDR3 DNA: TGTGCCAGCAGCTTACTGGGACAGGGGGCCGTGTATACTGAAGCTTTCTTT; CDR3 protein: CASSLLGQGAVYTEAFF
clone size: -; J gene: TRBJ2-6; V gene: TRBV28; D gene: TRBD1; CDR3 DNA: TGTGCCAGCAGTTTATGGGAAGGGGGGACAGGTGGGGCCAACGTCCTGACTTTC; CDR3 protein: CASSLWEGGTGGANVLTF
clone size: -; J gene: TRBJ1-6; V gene: TRBV6-5; D gene: TRBD1; CDR3 DNA: TGTGCCAGCAGTACATCGGGACAGGGGCATTCACCCCTCCACTTT; CDR3 protein: CASSTSGQGHSPLHF
clone size: -; J gene: TRBJ2-7; V gene: TRBV5-1; D gene: TRBD2; CDR3 DNA: TGCGCCAGCAGCTTGACGGGGGGAGGTTACGAGCAGTACTTC; CDR3 protein: CASSLTGGGYEQYF
clone size: -; J gene: TRBJ1-1; V gene: TRBV9; D gene: -; CDR3 DNA: TGTGCCAGCAGCGTAGGGAGGAACACTGAAGCTTTCTTT; CDR3 protein: CASSVGRNTEAFF
clone size: -; J gene: TRBJ2-1; V gene: TRBV29-1; D gene: -; CDR3 DNA: TGCAGCGGTCGACTAGTCAATGAGCAGTTCTTC; CDR3 protein: CSGRLVNEQFF
clone size: -; J gene: TRBJ2-3; V gene: TRBV7-8; D gene: TRBD1; CDR3 DNA: TGTGCCAGCAGCTCGGACGGGACAGGGAGCACAGATACGCAGTATTTT; CDR3 protein: CASSSDGTGSTDTQYF
clone size: -; J gene: TRBJ1-2; V gene: TRBV19; D gene: -; CDR3 DNA: TGTGCCAGTACCCCGGGGTCCGCCCCGGGAGGCTACACCTTC; CDR3 protein: CASTPGSAPGGYTF
clone size: once; J gene: TRBJ1-1; V gene: TRBV7-9; D gene: -; CDR3 DNA: TGTGCCAGCAGAAGACACGGCACCACTGAAGCTTTCTTT; CDR3 protein: CASRRHGTTEAFF
clone size: -; J gene: TRBJ1-2; V gene: TRBV6-6; D gene: -; CDR3 DNA: TGTGCCAGCAGTTACTCGGAAGGGGTTGATGGCTACACCTTC; CDR3 protein: CASSYSEGVDGYTF
clone size: -; J gene: TRBJ2-5; V gene: TRBV7-2; D gene: -; CDR3 DNA: TGTGCCAGCAGCGTCGGACTGGAAGAGACCCAGTACTTC; CDR3 protein: CASSVGLEETQYF
clone size: -; J gene: TRBJ2-7; V gene: TRBV6-5; D gene: TRBD2; CDR3 DNA: TGTGCCAGCAGTTATTCCGTAGCGGGGGGGAACTACGAGCAGTACTTC; CDR3 protein: CASSYSVAGGNYEQYF
clone size: -; J gene: TRBJ2-5; V gene: TRBV25-1; D gene: -; CDR3 DNA: TGTGCCAGCAGTGCTCTAGACCAAGAGACCCAGTACTTC; CDR3 protein: CASSALDQETQYF
clone size: -; J gene: TRBJ1-4; V gene: TRBV30; D gene: TRBD1; CDR3 DNA: TGTGCCTGGAGTGTAAGGGCAGGGGGCGGTAAACTGTTTTTT; CDR3 protein: CAWSVRAGGGKLFF
clone size: -; J gene: TRBJ1-1; V gene: TRBV2; D gene: -; CDR3 DNA: TGTGCCAGCAAAGGACAGTCCCTAATGAACACTGAAGCTTTCTTT; CDR3 protein: CASKGQSLMNTEAFF
clone size: -; J gene: TRBJ2-1; V gene: TRBV4-2; D gene: -; CDR3 DNA: TGTGCCAGCAGCCCCCCCGGCGGCTCCTACAATGAGCAGTTCTTC; CDR3 protein: CASSPPGGSYNEQFF
clone size: once; J gene: TRBJ2-3; V gene: TRBV18; D gene: TRBD2; CDR3 DNA: TGTGCCAGCTCACCCAGGACTAGCGACACAGATACGCAGTATTTT; CDR3 protein: CASSPRTSDTDTQYF
clone size: -; J gene: TRBJ1-1; V gene: TRBV7-2; D gene: -; CDR3 DNA: TGTGCCAGCAGCTTGTCCGGGTGGTTTGAGTCTGAAGCTTTCTTT; CDR3 protein: CASSLSGWFESEAFF
clone size: -; J gene: TRBJ1-1; V gene: TRBV19; D gene: -; CDR3 DNA: TGTGCCAGTAAGGGCAGGGAAGCTGAAGCTTTCTTT; CDR3 protein: CASKGREAEAFF
clone size: -; J gene: TRBJ1-6; V gene: TRBV2; D gene: TRBD1; CDR3 DNA: TGTGCCAGCAGCGTACAGGGGATGGGGAATTCACCCCTCCACTTT; CDR3 protein: CASSVQGMGNSPLHF
clone size: -; J gene: TRBJ1-1; V gene: TRBV15; D gene: -; CDR3 DNA: TGTGCCACCAGCAGAGAGGGGGGCACTGAAGCTTTCTTT; CDR3 protein: CATSREGGTEAFF
clone size: -; J gene: TRBJ2-7; V gene: TRBV27; D gene: TRBD2; CDR3 DNA: TGTGCCAGCAGTTCACAGCGGGGGGCGATTTACGAGCAGTACTTC; CDR3 protein: CASSSQRGAIYEQYF
clone size: -; J gene: TRBJ2-2; V gene: TRBV7-9; D gene: -; CDR3 DNA: TGTGCCAGCAGCTTAGGACACAGAGACACCGGGGAGCTGTTTTTT; CDR3 protein: CASSLGHRDTGELFF
clone size: -; J gene: TRBJ1-2; V gene: TRBV7-2; D gene: -; CDR3 DNA: TGTGCCAGCAGCCCTCAGGGCAACTATGGCTACACCTTC; CDR3 protein: CASSPQGNYGYTF
clone size: -; J gene: TRBJ2-3; V gene: TRBV5-4; D gene: TRBD2; CDR3 DNA: TGTGCCACCCTCGAGGCAGCGGGGCCAGATACGCAGTATTTT; CDR3 protein: CATLEAAGPDTQYF